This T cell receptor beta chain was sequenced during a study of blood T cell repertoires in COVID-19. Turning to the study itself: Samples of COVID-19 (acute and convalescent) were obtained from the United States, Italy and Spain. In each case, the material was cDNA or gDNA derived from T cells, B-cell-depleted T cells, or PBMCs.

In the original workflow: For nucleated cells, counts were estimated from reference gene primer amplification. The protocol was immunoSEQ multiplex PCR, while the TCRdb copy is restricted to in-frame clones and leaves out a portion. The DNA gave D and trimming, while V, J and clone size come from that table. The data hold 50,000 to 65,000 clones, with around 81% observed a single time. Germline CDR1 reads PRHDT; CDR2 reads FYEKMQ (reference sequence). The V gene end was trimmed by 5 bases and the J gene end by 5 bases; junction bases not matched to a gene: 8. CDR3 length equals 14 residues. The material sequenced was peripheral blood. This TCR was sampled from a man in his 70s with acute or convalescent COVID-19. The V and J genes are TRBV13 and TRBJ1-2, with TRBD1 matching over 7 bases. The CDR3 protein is CASSRGTEIYGYTF. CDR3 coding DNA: TGTGCCAGCAGCCGCGGGACAGAAATATATGGCTACACCTTC.